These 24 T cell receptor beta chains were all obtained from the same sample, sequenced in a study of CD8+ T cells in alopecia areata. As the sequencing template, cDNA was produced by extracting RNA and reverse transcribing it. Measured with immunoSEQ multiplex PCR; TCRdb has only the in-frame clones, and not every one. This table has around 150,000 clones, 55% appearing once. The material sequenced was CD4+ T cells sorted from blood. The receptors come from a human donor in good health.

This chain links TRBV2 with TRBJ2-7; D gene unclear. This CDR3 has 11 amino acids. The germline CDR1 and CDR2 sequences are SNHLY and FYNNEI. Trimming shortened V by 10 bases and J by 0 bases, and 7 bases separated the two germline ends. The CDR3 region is CATSPSYEQYF. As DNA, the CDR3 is TGTGCCACCTCCCCCTCCTACGAGCAGTACTTC.

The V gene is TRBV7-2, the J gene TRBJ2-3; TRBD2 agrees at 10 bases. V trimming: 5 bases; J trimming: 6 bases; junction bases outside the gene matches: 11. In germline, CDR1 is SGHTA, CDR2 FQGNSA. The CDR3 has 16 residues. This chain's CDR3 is CASSPRLAGGRDTQYF. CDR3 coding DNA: TGTGCCAGCAGCCCCAGACTAGCGGGTGGGAGGGATACGCAGTATTTT.

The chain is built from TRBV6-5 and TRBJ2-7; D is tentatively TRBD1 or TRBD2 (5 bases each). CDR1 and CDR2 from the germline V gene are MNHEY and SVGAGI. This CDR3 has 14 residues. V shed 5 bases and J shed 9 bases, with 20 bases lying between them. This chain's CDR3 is CASSETGPRVGQYF. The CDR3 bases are TGTGCCAGCAGTGAGACGGGACCGCGTGTTGGGCAGTACTTC.

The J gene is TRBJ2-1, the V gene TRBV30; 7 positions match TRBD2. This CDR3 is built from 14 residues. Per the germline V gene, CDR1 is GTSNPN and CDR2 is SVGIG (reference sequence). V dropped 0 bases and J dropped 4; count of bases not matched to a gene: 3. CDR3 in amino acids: CAWSVQRGYNEQFF. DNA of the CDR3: TGTGCCTGGAGTGTCCAGCGGGGATACAATGAGCAGTTCTTC.

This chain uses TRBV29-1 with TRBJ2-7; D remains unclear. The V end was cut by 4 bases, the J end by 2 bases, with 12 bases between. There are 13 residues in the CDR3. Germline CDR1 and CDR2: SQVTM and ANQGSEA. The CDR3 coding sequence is TGCAGCGTTGCCAATCAAGCAACCTACGAGCAGTACTTC. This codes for CSVANQATYEQYF.

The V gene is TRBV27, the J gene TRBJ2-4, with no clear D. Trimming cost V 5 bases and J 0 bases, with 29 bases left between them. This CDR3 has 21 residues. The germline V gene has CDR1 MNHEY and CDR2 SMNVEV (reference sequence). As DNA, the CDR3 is TGTGCCAGCAGTCCCCGAGATTTCCACGCGACTCTAAGAATAGCCAAAAACATTCAGTACTTC. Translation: CASSPRDFHATLRIAKNIQYF.

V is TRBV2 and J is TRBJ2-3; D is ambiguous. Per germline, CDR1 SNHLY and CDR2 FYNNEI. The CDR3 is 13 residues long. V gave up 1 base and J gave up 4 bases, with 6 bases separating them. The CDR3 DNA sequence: TGTGCCAGCAGTGAAGTTGGGGCAGATACGCAGTATTTT. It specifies CASSEVGADTQYF.

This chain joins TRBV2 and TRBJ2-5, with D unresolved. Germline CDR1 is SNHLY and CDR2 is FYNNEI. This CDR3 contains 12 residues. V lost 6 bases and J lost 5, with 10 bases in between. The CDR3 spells CASRQLGETQYF. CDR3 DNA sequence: TGTGCCAGCAGACAACTCGGGGAGACCCAGTACTTC.

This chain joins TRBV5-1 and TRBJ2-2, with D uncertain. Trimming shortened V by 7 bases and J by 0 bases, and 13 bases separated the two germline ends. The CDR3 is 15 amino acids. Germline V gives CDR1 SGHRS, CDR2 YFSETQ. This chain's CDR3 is CASSPQTSNTGELFF. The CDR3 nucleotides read TGCGCCAGCTCCCCCCAGACTTCGAACACCGGGGAGCTGTTTTTT.

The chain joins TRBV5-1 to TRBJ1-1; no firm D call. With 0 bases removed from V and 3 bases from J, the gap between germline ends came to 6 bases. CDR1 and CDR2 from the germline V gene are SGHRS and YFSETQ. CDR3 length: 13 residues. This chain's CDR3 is CASSLAGDTEAFF. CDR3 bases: TGCGCCAGCAGCTTGGCCGGGGACACTGAAGCTTTCTTT.

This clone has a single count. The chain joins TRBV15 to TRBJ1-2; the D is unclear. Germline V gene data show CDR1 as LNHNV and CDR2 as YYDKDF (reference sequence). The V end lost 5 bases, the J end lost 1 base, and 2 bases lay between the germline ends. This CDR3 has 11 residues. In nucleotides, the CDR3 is TGTGCCACCAGCGGTAACTATGGCTACACCTTC. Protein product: CATSGNYGYTF.

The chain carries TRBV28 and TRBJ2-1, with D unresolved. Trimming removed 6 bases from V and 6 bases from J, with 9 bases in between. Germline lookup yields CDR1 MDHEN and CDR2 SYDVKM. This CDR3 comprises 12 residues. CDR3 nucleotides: TGTGCCAGCAGCAAGGGTACCAATGAGCAGTTCTTC. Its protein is CASSKGTNEQFF.

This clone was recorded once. The CDR3 loop reads CAISETTAGYTF. The CDR3 region has the DNA TGTGCCATCAGTGAGACAACAGCGGGCTACACCTTC. The rearrangement uses TRBV10-3 and TRBJ1-2, with no clear D. Trimming cost V 2 bases and J 8 bases, with 9 bases left between them. CDR1 ENHRY and CDR2 SYGVKD come from the germline V gene. The CDR3 is made up of 12 amino acids.

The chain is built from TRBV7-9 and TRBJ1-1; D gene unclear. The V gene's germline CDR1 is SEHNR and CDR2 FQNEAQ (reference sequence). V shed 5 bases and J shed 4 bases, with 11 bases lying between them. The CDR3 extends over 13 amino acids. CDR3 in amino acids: CASSGRLTTEAFF. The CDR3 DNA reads TGTGCCAGCAGCGGTAGACTCACCACTGAAGCTTTCTTT.

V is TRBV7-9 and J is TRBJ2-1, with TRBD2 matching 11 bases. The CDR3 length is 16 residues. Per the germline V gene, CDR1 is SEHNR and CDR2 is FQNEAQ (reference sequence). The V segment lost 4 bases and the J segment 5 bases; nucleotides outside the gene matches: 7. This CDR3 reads CASSSRLAGGHNEQFF. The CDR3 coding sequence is TGTGCCAGCAGCTCCCGGCTAGCGGGAGGTCACAATGAGCAGTTCTTC.

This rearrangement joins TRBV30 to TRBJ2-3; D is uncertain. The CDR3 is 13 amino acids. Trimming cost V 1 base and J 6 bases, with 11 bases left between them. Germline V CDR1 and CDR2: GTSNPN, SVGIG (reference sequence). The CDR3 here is CAWSGVEADTQYF. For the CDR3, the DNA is TGTGCCTGGAGTGGAGTAGAGGCGGATACGCAGTATTTT.

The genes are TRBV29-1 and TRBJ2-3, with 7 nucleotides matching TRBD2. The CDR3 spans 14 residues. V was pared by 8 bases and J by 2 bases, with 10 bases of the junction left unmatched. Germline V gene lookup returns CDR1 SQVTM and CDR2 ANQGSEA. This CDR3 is CSLGGRANTDTQYF. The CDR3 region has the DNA TGCAGCCTGGGAGGGAGGGCTAACACAGATACGCAGTATTTT.

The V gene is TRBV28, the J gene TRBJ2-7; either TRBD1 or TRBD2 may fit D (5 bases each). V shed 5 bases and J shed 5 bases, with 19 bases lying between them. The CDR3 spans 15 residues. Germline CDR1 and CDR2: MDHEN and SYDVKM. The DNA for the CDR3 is TGTGCCAGCAGTCCCCCGGGTGGGACGGGCAACGAGCAGTACTTC. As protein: CASSPPGGTGNEQYF.

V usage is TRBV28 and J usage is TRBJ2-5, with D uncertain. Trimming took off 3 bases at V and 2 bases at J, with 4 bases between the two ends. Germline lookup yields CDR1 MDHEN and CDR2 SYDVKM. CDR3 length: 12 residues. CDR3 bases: TGTGCCAGCAGTTTCCTTCAAGAGACCCAGTACTTC. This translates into CASSFLQETQYF.

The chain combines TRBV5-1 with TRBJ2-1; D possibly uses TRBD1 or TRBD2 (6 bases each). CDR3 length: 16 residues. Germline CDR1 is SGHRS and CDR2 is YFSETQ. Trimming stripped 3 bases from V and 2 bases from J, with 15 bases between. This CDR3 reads CASSSKGGSTYNEQFF. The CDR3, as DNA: TGCGCCAGCAGCTCTAAGGGGGGCTCTACCTACAATGAGCAGTTCTTC.

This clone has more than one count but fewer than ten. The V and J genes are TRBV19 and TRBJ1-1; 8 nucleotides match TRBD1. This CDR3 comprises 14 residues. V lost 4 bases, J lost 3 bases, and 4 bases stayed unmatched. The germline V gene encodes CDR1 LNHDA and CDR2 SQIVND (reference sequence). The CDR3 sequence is CASSTGQGYTEAFF. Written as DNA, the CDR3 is TGTGCCAGTAGTACCGGACAGGGCTACACTGAAGCTTTCTTT.

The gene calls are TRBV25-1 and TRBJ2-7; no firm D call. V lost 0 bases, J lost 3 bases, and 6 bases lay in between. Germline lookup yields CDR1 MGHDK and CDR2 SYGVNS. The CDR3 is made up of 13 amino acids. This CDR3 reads CASSEYVDYEQYF. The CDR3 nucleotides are TGTGCCAGCAGTGAATACGTCGACTACGAGCAGTACTTC.

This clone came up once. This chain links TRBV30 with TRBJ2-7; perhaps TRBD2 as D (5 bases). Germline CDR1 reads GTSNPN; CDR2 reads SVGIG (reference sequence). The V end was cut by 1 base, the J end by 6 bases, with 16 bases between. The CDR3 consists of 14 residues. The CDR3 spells CAWSGGISGGEQYF. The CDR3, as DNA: TGTGCCTGGAGTGGAGGGATTTCTGGAGGCGAGCAGTACTTC.

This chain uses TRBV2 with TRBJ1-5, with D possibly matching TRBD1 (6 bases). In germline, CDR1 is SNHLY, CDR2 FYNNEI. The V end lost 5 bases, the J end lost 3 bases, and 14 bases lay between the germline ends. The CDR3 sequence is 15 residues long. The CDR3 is CASSLRLGANQPQHF. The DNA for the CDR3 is TGTGCCAGCAGTTTGCGGCTGGGGGCCAATCAGCCCCAGCATTTT.